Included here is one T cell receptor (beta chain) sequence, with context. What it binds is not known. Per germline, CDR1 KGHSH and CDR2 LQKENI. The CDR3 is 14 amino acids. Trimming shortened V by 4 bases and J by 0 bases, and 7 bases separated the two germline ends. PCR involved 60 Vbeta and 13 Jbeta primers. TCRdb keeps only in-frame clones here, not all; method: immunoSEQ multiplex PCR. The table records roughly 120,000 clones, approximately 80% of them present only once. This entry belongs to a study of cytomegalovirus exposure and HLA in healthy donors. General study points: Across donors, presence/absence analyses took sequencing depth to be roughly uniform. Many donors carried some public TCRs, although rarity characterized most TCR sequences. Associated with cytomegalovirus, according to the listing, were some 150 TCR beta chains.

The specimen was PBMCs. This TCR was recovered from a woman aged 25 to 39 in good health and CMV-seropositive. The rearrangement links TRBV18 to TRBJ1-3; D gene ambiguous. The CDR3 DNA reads TGTGCCAGCTCACGAGTAGACTCTGGAAACACCATATATTTT. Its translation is CASSRVDSGNTIYF.